The 22 T cell receptor beta chains given below trace back to one sample, sequenced in a study of cytomegalovirus exposure and HLA in healthy donors. Researchers ran the PCR with 60 Vbeta and 13 Jbeta primers. Sequencing was performed with immunoSEQ multiplex PCR; in TCRdb, only in-frame clones are kept and a portion is missing. The sample lists some 110,000 clones, 80% to 90% occurring once. Sequencing was carried out using PBMCs. Source of these receptors: a woman between 25 and 40 years old in good health and CMV-seronegative.

This clone was picked up a small number of times. V usage is TRBV5-6 and J usage is TRBJ1-6; D might be TRBD1 (5 bases). From germline, CDR1 is SGHDT and CDR2 YYEEEE. V was shortened by 3 bases and J by 2 bases, with 12 bases between the two germline ends. This CDR3 spans 16 amino acids. CDR3 coding DNA: TGTGCCAGCAGCTGGGGGAGGGGCGCCTATAATTCACCCCTCCACTTT. This gives the protein CASSWGRGAYNSPLHF.

This chain connects TRBV6-1 to TRBJ1-1, with TRBD1 identical over 11 bases. Germline CDR1 and CDR2: MNHNS and SASEGT. The CDR3 consists of 13 residues. V shed 2 bases, J shed 9 bases, and the junction held 2 bases outside the gene matches. The chain's CDR3 is CASSERDRGKAFF. The CDR3, as DNA: TGTGCCAGCAGTGAAAGGGACAGGGGGAAAGCTTTCTTT.

CDR3 sequence reads: CASRRENTEAFF. In DNA form, the CDR3 reads TGTGCCAGCAGGAGGGAGAACACTGAAGCTTTCTTT. The chain is built from TRBV6-6 and TRBJ1-1; unclear D gene. CDR1 is MNHNY and CDR2 is SVGAGI in the germline V gene (reference sequence). Trimming left V 6 bases short and J 1 base short, with 6 bases between. CDR3 length: 12 residues.

The chain has TRBV9 and TRBJ2-3, with D perhaps TRBD1 (6 bases). The CDR3 spans 15 residues. CDR1 and CDR2 from the germline V gene are SGDLS and YYNGEE. Trimming stripped 0 bases from V and 2 bases from J, with 10 bases between. Here the CDR3 DNA reads TGTGCCAGCAGCGTAGAGGGGGACCTCACAGATACGCAGTATTTT. Encoded protein: CASSVEGDLTDTQYF.

The chain uses TRBV4-1 and TRBJ2-1, with 8 bases matching TRBD1. The CDR3 is 15 residues long. The germline CDR1 and CDR2 sequences are MGHRA and YSYEKL. With 0 bases clipped from V and 7 bases from J, the junction kept 5 bases outside the gene matches. This CDR3 reads CASSQDWTGTNEQFF. CDR3 coding DNA: TGCGCCAGCAGCCAAGATTGGACAGGGACAAATGAGCAGTTCTTC.

This chain uses TRBV19 with TRBJ2-1, with TRBD1 matching 10 bases. The CDR3 extends over 13 amino acids. J was trimmed by 6 bases and V by 7 bases; bases with no gene match: 3. Per germline, CDR1 LNHDA and CDR2 SQIVND (reference sequence). The CDR3 DNA reads TGTGCCAGTACCCGGACAGGGGGCAATGAGCAGTTCTTC. Its translation is CASTRTGGNEQFF.

The V and J genes are TRBV5-1 and TRBJ2-7; a weak D match, TRBD1 (6 bases). Germline CDR1 reads SGHRS; CDR2 reads YFSETQ. Deletions cut 3 bases from V and 4 bases from J, with 29 bases between. The length of the CDR3 is 19 residues. CDR3 in amino acids: CASSWNGTPLRWVSYEQYF. In DNA, the CDR3 is TGCGCCAGCAGCTGGAACGGGACACCCCTCCGGTGGGTGTCTTACGAGCAGTACTTC.

The chain recombines TRBV30 with TRBJ2-7; 10 bases match TRBD1. This CDR3 is 15 amino acids long. CDR1 and CDR2 from the germline V gene are GTSNPN and SVGIG (reference sequence). J lost 2 bases, V lost 0 bases, and 4 bases had no gene match. In DNA form, the CDR3 reads TGTGCCTGGAGTGTAGGACAGGGGGGAGCCTACGAGCAGTACTTC. Residues: CAWSVGQGGAYEQYF.

This clone was counted once. This chain joins TRBV6-5 and TRBJ1-1, with 11 bases matching TRBD1. This CDR3 region has 14 residues. Germline-derived CDR1 and CDR2 are MNHEY and SVGAGI. The V and J ends lost 6 bases and 3 bases, in that order; junction bases with no gene match: 3. The CDR3 DNA reads as TGTGCCAGCAGCAGGACAGGGGGCTACACTGAAGCTTTCTTT. Amino acid sequence: CASSRTGGYTEAFF.

The chain's CDR3 is CASSYSWDRGEGYTF. In DNA, the CDR3 is TGTGCCAGCAGTTACTCGTGGGACAGGGGGGAAGGCTACACCTTC. This chain links TRBV6-5 with TRBJ1-2; 11 positions match TRBD1. Germline V gene sequence: CDR1 MNHEY, CDR2 SVGAGI. This CDR3 contains 15 residues. V shed 0 bases, J shed 8 bases, and the junction held 5 bases outside the gene matches.

CDR3 in amino acids: CASSSSVLHNEQFF. DNA for the CDR3: TGTGCCAGCAGCTCTAGCGTTCTGCACAATGAGCAGTTCTTC. The rearrangement uses TRBV7-8 and TRBJ2-1, with D possibly being TRBD2 (6 bases). CDR1 is SGHVS and CDR2 is FQNEAQ in the germline V gene. The ends were cut back, 4 bases at V and 5 bases at J, with 12 bases in the middle. The CDR3 runs 14 residues.

J is TRBJ1-3 and V is TRBV19; possibly TRBD1 for D (5 bases). The CDR3 contains 17 residues. The germline CDR1 and CDR2 sequences are LNHDA and SQIVND (reference sequence). V lost 6 bases and J lost 0, with 18 bases in between. CDR3 sequence: CASSPTSGWISGNTIYF. DNA for the CDR3: TGTGCCAGTAGCCCTACCTCAGGGTGGATCTCTGGAAACACCATATATTTT.

The chain combines TRBV5-4 with TRBJ1-2; D is unresolved. The CDR3 loop spans 13 amino acids. Germline V lookup: CDR1 SGHNT, CDR2 YYREEE (reference sequence). Trimming shortened V by 1 base and J by 4 bases, and 8 bases separated the two germline ends. For the CDR3, the DNA is TGTGCCAGCAGCTTGCACGAGGTCTATGGCTACACCTTC. It translates to CASSLHEVYGYTF.

This chain links TRBV6-1 with TRBJ1-1; no reliable D call. Trimming took 0 bases from V and 10 from J, leaving 9 bases between them. The CDR3 spans 12 residues. The germline gives CDR1 MNHNS, CDR2 SASEGT. The CDR3: CASSEARRRAFF. The CDR3 nucleotides read TGTGCCAGCAGTGAAGCGCGTAGGAGAGCTTTCTTT.

The rearrangement links TRBV30 to TRBJ1-1; maybe TRBD1 (6 bases). The CDR3 runs 17 residues. Germline CDR1 and CDR2: GTSNPN and SVGIG (reference sequence). Trimming left V 2 bases short and J 1 base short, with 20 bases between. The CDR3 DNA reads as TGTGCCTGGAGTCGCGATGTTTATCGGGGGGCGAACACTGAAGCTTTCTTT. Encoded protein: CAWSRDVYRGANTEAFF. Filled out from reference TRBV30 and TRBJ1-1, the complete variable domain reads SQTIHQWPATLVQPVGSPLSLECTVEGTSNPNLYWYRQAAGRGLQLLFYSVGIGQISSEVPQNLSASRPQDRQFILSSKKLLLSDSGFYLCAWSRDVYRGANTEAFFGQGTRLTVV.

V and J are TRBV10-1 and TRBJ2-3, with D hard to call. Trimming cost V 8 bases and J 0 bases, with 6 bases left between them. The V gene's germline CDR1 is WNHNN and CDR2 SYGVQD (reference sequence). This CDR3 region has 12 residues. In DNA form, the CDR3 reads TGCGCCAGCCGGGTTAGCACAGATACGCAGTATTTT. It codes for CASRVSTDTQYF.

This chain links TRBV7-9 with TRBJ1-2; D gene uncertain. The germline gives CDR1 SEHNR, CDR2 FQNEAQ (reference sequence). Trimming cost V 2 bases and J 1 base, with 11 bases left between them. The CDR3 extends over 15 amino acids. The CDR3 loop reads CASSLRRNLNYGYTF. The CDR3 bases are TGTGCCAGCAGCTTAAGGCGGAACCTTAACTATGGCTACACCTTC. The complete variable domain, with remaining parts taken from reference TRBV7-9 and TRBJ1-2, reads DTGVSQNPRHKITKRGQNVTFRCDPISEHNRLYWYRQTLGQGPEFLTYFQNEAQLEKSRLLSDRFSAERPKGSFSTLEIQRTEQGDSAMYLCASSLRRNLNYGYTFGSGTRLTVV.

The chain couples TRBV7-2 to TRBJ1-5; 7 bases are shared with TRBD1. Per the germline V gene, CDR1 is SGHTA and CDR2 is FQGNSA. This CDR3 is built from 18 residues. V trimming: 5 bases; J trimming: 2 bases; junction bases outside the gene matches: 15. The CDR3 protein is CASSPQLEQGSGNQPQHF. The CDR3 coding sequence is TGTGCCAGCAGCCCCCAGTTGGAACAGGGGAGTGGCAATCAGCCCCAGCATTTT.

The rearrangement uses TRBV27 and TRBJ2-1; the match to TRBD2 covers 15 bases. The V gene's germline CDR1 is MNHEY and CDR2 SMNVEV (reference sequence). The length of the CDR3 is 17 residues. V lost 5 bases, J lost 10 bases, and 12 bases stayed unmatched. CDR3 protein: CASSKGLAGGREKEQFF. The CDR3 DNA is TGTGCCAGCAGTAAGGGACTAGCGGGGGGACGAGAAAAAGAGCAGTTCTTC.

The V gene is TRBV11-2, the J gene TRBJ2-3, with TRBD2 identical over 14 bases. The germline CDR1 and CDR2 sequences are SGHAT and FQNNGV. V was pared by 4 bases and J by 3 bases, with 3 bases of the junction left unmatched. The CDR3 consists of 16 residues. In nucleotides, the CDR3 is TGTGCCAGCAGCTCAAGGACTAGCGGGAGGACAGATACGCAGTATTTT. Its protein is CASSSRTSGRTDTQYF.

The V and J genes are TRBV10-1 and TRBJ2-5; a possible D gene is TRBD2 (5 bases). Germline V gene data show CDR1 as WNHNN and CDR2 as SYGVQD (reference sequence). The CDR3 runs to 14 residues. Trimming took 3 bases from V and 1 from J, leaving 9 bases between them. The CDR3 DNA sequence: TGCGCCAGCAGTGAAGGAGGCACCCAAGAGACCCAGTACTTC. Translating it yields CASSEGGTQETQYF.

The chain recombines TRBV9 with TRBJ2-5; possible D gene TRBD1, 6 bases. CDR3 length: 15 amino acids. Trimming removed 6 bases from V and 2 bases from J, with 17 bases in between. CDR1 SGDLS and CDR2 YYNGEE come from the germline V gene. CDR3 nucleotides: TGTGCCAGCACCAGAGGGGGTAGTAAACAAGAGACCCAGTACTTC. As protein: CASTRGGSKQETQYF.